These T cell receptor beta chains were read from a single sample in a study of regulatory T cells in long-lasting Graves disease. TCRdb called the multiplex PCR reads again in MiXCR, with one record for every CDR3 protein. The sample consists of 500,000 or so distinct CDR3 sequences, 14% of them appearing once. These data were likewise used in another study, on T cells in Graves' hyperthyroidism and ophthalmopathy.

The material was peripheral blood mononuclear cells (PBMCs), obtained at new diagnosis, from a patient treated with antithyroid drugs. Receptors were obtained from a woman in her forties or fifties with Graves disease. CDR3s include the opening cysteine and the closing phenylalanine or tryptophan. D genes are given only for firm matches. Expanded clones get a size class; other rows say once, few or many, or leave the size out.

CDR3 protein,CDR3 DNA,V gene,J gene,clone size,D gene
CASRTRRGGYERYF,TGTGCCAGCAGAACCCGACGGGGGGGGTACGAGCGGTACTTC,TRBV28,TRBJ2-7,.,TRBD2
CAISVGRRGEETQYF,TGTGCCATCAGCGTGGGGCGTCGGGGAGAAGAGACCCAGTACTTC,TRBV10-3,TRBJ2-5,few,.
CASSPRTSGRMNTEAFF,TGTGCCAGCAGCCCGCGGACATCCGGACGGATGAACACTGAAGCTTTCTTT,TRBV7-9,TRBJ1-1,many,.
CASSHLQGTEAFF,TGTGCCAGCAGCCATCTACAGGGGACTGAAGCTTTCTTT,TRBV3-1,TRBJ1-1,many,TRBD1
CAWRGGWLAGVRGELFF,TGTGCCTGGAGAGGCGGCTGGCTAGCGGGAGTTAGGGGGGAGCTGTTTTTT,TRBV30,TRBJ2-2,.,TRBD2
CAISEQVLGNEQFF,TGTGCCATCAGTGAACAGGTTTTGGGCAATGAGCAGTTCTTC,TRBV10-3,TRBJ2-1,few,.
CASETGGRDTQYF,TGTGCCAGCGAAACAGGGGGAAGAGATACGCAGTATTTT,TRBV28,TRBJ2-3,many,TRBD1
CASSLLVQPQHF,TGTGCCAGCAGTTTATTGGTTCAGCCCCAGCATTTT,TRBV12-3/TRBV12-4,TRBJ1-5,many,.
CASSLFLYGDRDRGVVRVEAFF,TGTGCCAGCAGTTTATTCCTTTATGGCGACCGGGACAGGGGGGTTGTCAGGGTTGAAGCTTTCTTT,TRBV28,TRBJ1-1,many,TRBD1
CASSYSSSYEQYF,TGTGCCAGCAGTTACTCTAGCTCCTACGAGCAGTACTTC,TRBV6-5,TRBJ2-7,many,.
CATSTTRGGVREKLFF,TGTGCCACCAGCACCACGAGGGGGGGAGTTCGCGAAAAACTGTTTTTT,TRBV15,TRBJ1-4,many,.
CASSEWGLAGDHEQYF,TGCGCCAGCAGTGAGTGGGGGCTAGCGGGAGACCACGAGCAGTACTTC,TRBV10-2,TRBJ2-7,.,TRBD2
CASSFSVGLGTEAFF,TGTGCCAGCAGTTTCAGTGTAGGGTTGGGGACTGAAGCTTTCTTT,TRBV12-3/TRBV12-4,TRBJ1-1,.,.
CASSVLAGYEQYF,TGTGCCAGCAGTGTTTTAGCGGGCTACGAGCAGTACTTC,TRBV6-1,TRBJ2-7,.,TRBD2
CASSPVTGGARVGYTF,TGCGCCAGCAGCCCAGTTACAGGGGGCGCGCGGGTTGGCTACACCTTC,TRBV5-1,TRBJ1-2,.,TRBD1
CASSEVAGSYEQYF,TGTGCCAGCAGTGAGGTCGCGGGATCCTACGAGCAGTACTTC,TRBV6-2/TRBV6-3,TRBJ2-7,many,.
CASSRPEGPEQFF,TGTGCCAGCAGTCGTCCTGAGGGCCCAGAGCAGTTCTTC,TRBV12-3/TRBV12-4,TRBJ2-1,few,.
CASSLVQGEWYEQYF,TGTGCCAGCAGTTTGGTACAGGGGGAATGGTATGAGCAGTACTTC,TRBV12-3/TRBV12-4,TRBJ2-7,many,TRBD1
CATSDFRTGGWRETQYF,TGTGCCACCAGTGATTTCAGGACAGGGGGCTGGCGGGAGACCCAGTACTTC,TRBV24-1,TRBJ2-5,.,TRBD1
CSARDRQREGSYNEQFF,TGCAGTGCTAGAGATCGTCAGCGGGAGGGCTCCTACAATGAGCAGTTCTTC,TRBV20-1,TRBJ2-1,few,TRBD2
CATSDLYRGNEQFF,TGTGCCACCAGTGATTTGTACAGGGGTAATGAGCAGTTCTTC,TRBV24-1,TRBJ2-1,few,TRBD1
CAWSVLQPEAFF,TGTGCCTGGAGTGTACTACAGCCAGAAGCTTTCTTT,TRBV30,TRBJ1-1,many,.
CASSLFTTDTQYF,TGCGCCAGCAGCTTGTTCACCACAGATACGCAGTATTTT,TRBV5-1,TRBJ2-3,.,.
CASGPGGGYEQYF,TGTGCCAGCGGCCCAGGGGGCGGCTACGAGCAGTACTTC,TRBV28,TRBJ2-7,few,TRBD1
CASSTRTGGTETQYF,TGTGCCAGTAGTACCCGGACAGGGGGGACAGAGACCCAGTACTTC,TRBV19,TRBJ2-5,once,TRBD1
CASSPDISLVNTEAFF,TGTGCCAGCAGCCCAGACATCTCTCTGGTGAACACTGAAGCTTTCTTT,TRBV7-9,TRBJ1-1,many,.
CASSLVGTGPGETQYF,TGCGCCAGCAGCTTGGTGGGGACAGGCCCCGGAGAGACCCAGTACTTC,TRBV5-1,TRBJ2-5,few,TRBD1
CASSFSSWNSGELFF,TGTGCCAGCAGCTTTTCTTCCTGGAACTCCGGGGAGCTGTTTTTT,TRBV7-2,TRBJ2-2,many,.
CASSLDRAYGYTF,TGTGCCAGCAGCTTGGACAGGGCCTATGGCTACACCTTC,TRBV2,TRBJ1-2,many,TRBD1
CASSIWLAGEETQYF,TGTGCCAGTAGTATATGGCTAGCGGGCGAAGAGACCCAGTACTTC,TRBV19,TRBJ2-5,.,TRBD2
CASSQTRTGDGYTF,TGTGCCAGCAGTCAGACAAGGACAGGGGACGGCTACACCTTC,TRBV27,TRBJ1-2,.,TRBD1
CASRTGQGSYEQYF,TGTGCCAGCAGAACGGGACAGGGGTCCTACGAGCAGTACTTC,TRBV6-1,TRBJ2-7,few,TRBD1
CASSESLGAGGLGYEQYF,TGCGCCAGCAGTGAGTCTCTCGGAGCGGGAGGGCTCGGGTACGAGCAGTACTTC,TRBV10-2,TRBJ2-7,few,TRBD2
CASTPGGGRSYNEQFF,TGTGCCAGCACCCCCGGCGGAGGGCGGTCCTACAATGAGCAGTTCTTC,TRBV7-9,TRBJ2-1,few,.
CASSLRGTYNEQFF,TGTGCCAGCAGTTTAAGGGGAACCTACAATGAGCAGTTCTTC,TRBV28,TRBJ2-1,.,.
CASSTPPPGTGAREQYF,TGTGCCAGCAGTACCCCCCCTCCCGGGACAGGGGCTCGGGAGCAGTACTTC,TRBV28,TRBJ2-7,many,TRBD1
CASRGGQDYEQYF,TGTGCCAGTAGGGGGGGACAGGACTACGAGCAGTACTTC,TRBV19,TRBJ2-7,.,TRBD1
CASSEQGAVTEAFF,TGTGCCAGCAGTGAACAGGGGGCTGTTACTGAAGCTTTCTTT,TRBV2,TRBJ1-1,few,TRBD1
CSARDPVNTGELFF,TGCAGTGCTAGAGATCCAGTGAACACCGGGGAGCTGTTTTTT,TRBV20-1,TRBJ2-2,many,.
CASSESLSYEQYF,TGTGCCAGCAGTGAAAGCCTCTCCTACGAGCAGTACTTC,TRBV6-1,TRBJ2-7,few,.
CASSGPTGQLNYGYTF,TGTGCCAGCAGTGGACCGACGGGACAGCTTAACTATGGCTACACCTTC,TRBV2,TRBJ1-2,many,TRBD1
CASSHNRDSQFF,TGTGCCAGCAGCCATAACCGGGACAGCCAATTCTTC,TRBV3-1,TRBJ2-1,many,TRBD1
CASSSNRESGANVLTF,TGTGCCAGTAGCTCGAACAGGGAGTCTGGGGCCAACGTCCTGACTTTC,TRBV19,TRBJ2-6,few,.
CATSDFTAGGGGRQETQYF,TGTGCCACCAGTGATTTCACGGCAGGGGGGGGCGGACGCCAAGAGACCCAGTACTTC,TRBV24-1,TRBJ2-5,few,.